What follows are 24 T cell receptor beta chains derived from one specimen sequenced in a study of T cell responses to AZD1222 COVID-19 vaccine. Data came from immunoSEQ multiplex PCR; TCRdb stores just in-frame clones and leaves some out. The profile covers about 170,000 clones, with 85% to 90% appearing a single time and under 2% taken by the ten largest. Sequencing used peripheral blood, obtained on day 0 of AZD1222 vaccination. The receptors were gathered from an adult in good health.

The chain uses TRBV5-5 and TRBJ2-3; no clear D gene. The CDR3 extends over 15 amino acids. CDR1 is SGHKS, CDR2 YYEKEE, per germline (reference sequence). Trimming stripped 1 base from V and 0 bases from J, with 9 bases between. CDR3 bases: TGTGCCAGCAGCTTGAGCCTATATAGCACAGATACGCAGTATTTT. Amino acids: CASSLSLYSTDTQYF.

The chain couples TRBV10-3 to TRBJ2-1; TRBD2 matches 13 bases. This CDR3 has 15 amino acids. Germline CDR1 is ENHRY and CDR2 is SYGVKD. V shed 3 bases, J shed 6 bases, and the junction held 2 bases outside the gene matches. Here the CDR3 reads CAISDRTSGGNEQFF. The CDR3 DNA sequence: TGTGCCATCAGTGATCGGACTAGCGGGGGCAATGAGCAGTTCTTC.

This clone was recorded only once. V gene TRBV19 combines with J gene TRBJ1-5; 8 bases are a match to TRBD1. There are 14 residues in the CDR3. With 6 bases clipped from V and 4 bases from J, the junction kept 5 bases outside the gene matches. Germline loops: CDR1 LNHDA, CDR2 SQIVND (reference sequence). In nucleotides, the CDR3 is TGTGCCAGTAGAGGGACAGGCAGTAATCAGCCCCAGCATTTT. The encoded protein is CASRGTGSNQPQHF.

The chain has TRBV24-1 and TRBJ2-2, with a weak D call TRBD1 (6 bases). V lost 7 bases to trimming and J lost 3 bases, with 17 bases between them. CDR3 size: 16 residues. CDR1 is KGHDR, CDR2 SFDVKD, per germline. The CDR3 bases are TGTGCCACCAGGGACAGCCGGCGAGGCGACACCGGGGAGCTGTTTTTT. Translating it yields CATRDSRRGDTGELFF.

J is TRBJ1-3 and V is TRBV11-2; D possibly corresponds to TRBD1 (5 bases). This CDR3 spans 16 amino acids. The V gene's germline CDR1 is SGHAT and CDR2 FQNNGV. V lost 2 bases and J 0 bases, leaving 11 bases between the germline ends. CDR3 loop: CASSLTMGDSGNTIYF. For the CDR3, the DNA is TGTGCCAGCAGCTTAACTATGGGGGACTCTGGAAACACCATATATTTT.

This clone was seen a few times. The genes are TRBV5-6 and TRBJ1-1; D is perhaps TRBD1 (5 bases). This CDR3 region has 13 residues. The germline CDR1 and CDR2 sequences are SGHDT and YYEEEE. V lost 3 bases and J 1 base, leaving 7 bases between the germline ends. In DNA, the CDR3 is TGTGCCAGCAGCTCCACAGGGAACACTGAAGCTTTCTTT. Protein product: CASSSTGNTEAFF.

V and J are TRBV11-2 and TRBJ1-1; TRBD1 agrees at 7 bases. This CDR3 has 15 amino acids. CDR1 is SGHAT, CDR2 FQNNGV, per germline. Germline trimming cut 5 bases from V and 2 bases from J; bases unmatched to any gene: 8. In nucleotides, the CDR3 is TGTGCCAGCAGCAAAATTGACAGGGATAACACTGAAGCTTTCTTT. As protein: CASSKIDRDNTEAFF.

V usage is TRBV16 and J usage is TRBJ1-5, with 8 bases identical to TRBD1. The germline gives CDR1 KGHSY, CDR2 FQNENV. The V segment lost 3 bases and the J segment 5 bases; nucleotides outside the gene matches: 3. The CDR3 totals 14 residues. DNA for the CDR3: TGTGCCAGCAGCCAGGTACAGGGGGATCAGCCCCAGCATTTT. It translates to CASSQVQGDQPQHF.

This rearrangement joins TRBV6-5 to TRBJ1-5; D may be TRBD1 (5 bases). V was shortened by 6 bases and J by 7 bases, with 16 bases between the two germline ends. Germline V gene lookup returns CDR1 MNHEY and CDR2 SVGAGI. CDR3 size: 14 residues. CDR3 nucleotides: TGTGCCAGCAGATTTCGGGGGATGGGACAGCCCCAGCATTTT. This gives the protein CASRFRGMGQPQHF.

V is TRBV28 and J is TRBJ1-1; D not resolved. This CDR3 region has 14 residues. CDR1 MDHEN and CDR2 SYDVKM come from the germline V gene. The V end was cut by 0 bases, the J end by 5 bases, with 10 bases between. CDR3 region: CASSLWGFRTEAFF. CDR3 coding DNA: TGTGCCAGCAGTTTATGGGGGTTTCGGACTGAAGCTTTCTTT.

The chain links TRBV30 to TRBJ1-1; D is undetermined. V lost 3 bases and J lost 1, with 15 bases in between. Germline CDR1 GTSNPN, CDR2 SVGIG (reference sequence). CDR3 length equals 15 residues. Here the CDR3 DNA reads TGTGCCTGGAGCAGGAAGACCCCCCCGAACACTGAAGCTTTCTTT. Its translation: CAWSRKTPPNTEAFF.

This chain uses TRBV30 with TRBJ2-3; D is possibly TRBD1 (6 bases). Germline values: CDR1 GTSNPN, CDR2 SVGIG (reference sequence). This CDR3 is 15 amino acids long. The V end lost 3 bases, the J end lost 1 base, and 14 bases lay between the germline ends. CDR3 amino acids: CAWRAGPGGTDTQYF. The CDR3 DNA sequence: TGTGCCTGGAGGGCAGGGCCAGGGGGCACAGATACGCAGTATTTT.

This chain joins TRBV7-2 and TRBJ2-3; perhaps TRBD2 as D (5 bases). V was shortened by 1 base and J by 5 bases, with 13 bases between the two germline ends. Germline lookup yields CDR1 SGHTA and CDR2 FQGNSA. The CDR3 is made up of 15 amino acids. The DNA for the CDR3 is TGTGCCAGCAGCTTAGATTTAGGTCGGGGAGATACGCAGTATTTT. Translating it yields CASSLDLGRGDTQYF.

The chain couples TRBV7-9 to TRBJ1-4; TRBD1 matches at 7 bases. The germline V gene encodes CDR1 SEHNR and CDR2 FQNEAQ (reference sequence). Unmatched junction bases numbered 8, after V lost 8 bases and J lost 8 bases. The CDR3 spans 13 residues. DNA for the CDR3: TGTGCCAGCCGCCCCGACAGGGAGGAAAAACTGTTTTTT. Its protein is CASRPDREEKLFF.

The chain joins TRBV5-1 to TRBJ1-2, with TRBD1 matching 7 bases. Germline V gene lookup returns CDR1 SGHRS and CDR2 YFSETQ. The trim removed 4 bases at V and 5 bases at J, leaving 5 bases unmatched. CDR3 size: 13 residues. This chain's CDR3 is CASSPGTAYGYTF. The CDR3 DNA is TGCGCCAGCAGCCCGGGGACAGCTTATGGCTACACCTTC.

This clone has a single count. The chain combines TRBV5-4 with TRBJ2-2, with 16 bases identical to TRBD2. The junction had 10 bases not matched to a gene; V was cut back by 4 bases and J by 7 bases. The CDR3 has 18 residues. The V gene's germline CDR1 is SGHNT and CDR2 YYREEE (reference sequence). The CDR3 bases are TGTGCCAGCAGCCAACCGGGACTAGCGGGGGGGCCCATCGGGGAGCTGTTTTTT. Its translation is CASSQPGLAGGPIGELFF.

The J gene is TRBJ1-4, the V gene TRBV24-1; D call uncertain. V was trimmed by 0 bases and J by 10 bases, leaving 23 bases between them. Per germline, CDR1 KGHDR and CDR2 SFDVKD. The CDR3 runs to 18 residues. The CDR3 region has the DNA TGTGCCACCAGTGATTTGCCCGGACCGGGCCAACTGATAGGAAAACTGTTTTTT. It codes for CATSDLPGPGQLIGKLFF.

This clone was recorded a few times. The chain couples TRBV28 to TRBJ1-1; 7 bases are a match to TRBD1. V lost 4 bases, J lost 1 base, and 9 bases stayed unmatched. Germline lookup yields CDR1 MDHEN and CDR2 SYDVKM. This CDR3 comprises 16 residues. Written as DNA, the CDR3 is TGTGCCAGCAGTTCCGCTACTTGGACAGGGAACACTGAAGCTTTCTTT. Its translation: CASSSATWTGNTEAFF.

The chain recombines TRBV28 with TRBJ1-3; D gene uncertain. Between the trimmed V and J ends, which lost 7 bases and 4 bases, there was a span of 5 bases. This CDR3 is 11 amino acids long. Germline-derived CDR1 and CDR2 are MDHEN and SYDVKM. CDR3 DNA: TGTGCCAGCATGGGGGGAAACACCATATATTTT. This sequence encodes CASMGGNTIYF.

This rearrangement joins TRBV6-5 to TRBJ1-5, with a weak D call TRBD1 (6 bases). The ends were cut back, 6 bases at V and 2 bases at J, with 14 bases in the middle. The CDR3 has 15 residues. Germline V gene lookup returns CDR1 MNHEY and CDR2 SVGAGI. CDR3: CASSTGLNGNQPQHF. The DNA of the CDR3 is TGTGCCAGCAGCACAGGGTTAAATGGCAATCAGCCCCAGCATTTT.

This rearrangement joins TRBV29-1 to TRBJ1-1; 7 nucleotides match TRBD1. Trimming cost V 6 bases and J 2 bases; bases outside gene matches: 9. The CDR3 extends over 14 amino acids. Germline CDR1 reads SQVTM; CDR2 reads ANQGSEA. CDR3 in amino acids: CSVRDSSLNTEAFF. The CDR3 bases are TGCAGCGTCCGGGACAGTAGCCTCAACACTGAAGCTTTCTTT.

The chain recombines TRBV5-4 with TRBJ2-2, with D unclear. Trimming cost V 4 bases and J 4 bases, with 11 bases left between them. This CDR3 region has 14 residues. The V gene's germline CDR1 is SGHNT and CDR2 YYREEE (reference sequence). This CDR3 is CASSPPGRTGELFF. In DNA form, the CDR3 reads TGTGCCAGCAGCCCTCCCGGGCGCACCGGGGAGCTGTTTTTT.

V usage is TRBV19 and J usage is TRBJ2-5; D is unresolved. The V end was cut by 4 bases, the J end by 1 base, with 10 bases between. The germline V gene encodes CDR1 LNHDA and CDR2 SQIVND (reference sequence). The CDR3 is 14 residues long. The CDR3 reads CASSTAASQETQYF. The DNA of the CDR3 is TGTGCCAGTAGTACAGCAGCATCCCAAGAGACCCAGTACTTC.

The V call is TRBV7-2, the J call TRBJ2-2, with a weak D call TRBD1 (6 bases). V lost 5 bases, J lost 6 bases, and 19 bases lay in between. The CDR3 length is 16 residues. Germline loops: CDR1 SGHTA, CDR2 FQGNSA. The DNA for the CDR3 is TGTGCCAGCAGCGTTCCAGGGGCTCGTCGAGCCGGGGAGCTGTTTTTT. It encodes CASSVPGARRAGELFF.